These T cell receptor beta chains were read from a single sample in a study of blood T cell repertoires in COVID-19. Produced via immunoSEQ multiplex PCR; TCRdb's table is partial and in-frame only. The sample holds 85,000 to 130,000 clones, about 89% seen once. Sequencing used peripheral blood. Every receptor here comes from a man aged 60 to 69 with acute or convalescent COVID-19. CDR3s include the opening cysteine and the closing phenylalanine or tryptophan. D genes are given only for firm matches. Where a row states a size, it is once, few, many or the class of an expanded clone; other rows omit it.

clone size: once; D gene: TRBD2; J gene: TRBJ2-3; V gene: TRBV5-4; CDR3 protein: CASSLGLAGGQDTQYF; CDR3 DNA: TGTGCCAGCAGCTTGGGGCTAGCGGGAGGCCAAGATACGCAGTATTTT
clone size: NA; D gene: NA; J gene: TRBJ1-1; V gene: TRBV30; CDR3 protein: CAGESGGAFF; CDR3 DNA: TGTGCCGGAGAATCCGGGGGGGCTTTCTTT
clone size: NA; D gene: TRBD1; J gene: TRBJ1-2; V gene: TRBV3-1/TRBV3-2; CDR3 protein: CASSQGQGNYGYTF; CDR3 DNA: TGTGCCAGCAGCCAAGGACAGGGGAACTATGGCTACACCTTC
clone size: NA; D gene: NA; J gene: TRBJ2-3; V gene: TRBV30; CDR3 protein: CAWSAGTLAYF; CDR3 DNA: TGTGCCTGGAGTGCCGGGACTCTCGCATATTTT
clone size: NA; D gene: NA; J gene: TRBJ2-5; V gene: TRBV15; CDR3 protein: CATSRDRTGKETQYF; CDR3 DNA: TGTGCCACCAGCAGAGATAGGACGGGGAAAGAGACCCAGTACTTC
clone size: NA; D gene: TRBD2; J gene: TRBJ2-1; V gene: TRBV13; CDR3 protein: CASSLGAGGGSYNEQFF; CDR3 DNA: TGTGCCAGCAGCTTAGGGGCGGGAGGGGGATCCTACAATGAGCAGTTCTTC
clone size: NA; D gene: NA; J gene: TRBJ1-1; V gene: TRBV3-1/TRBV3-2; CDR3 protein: CASSTQGLTEAFF; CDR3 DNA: TGTGCCAGCAGCACGCAGGGGTTGACTGAAGCTTTCTTT
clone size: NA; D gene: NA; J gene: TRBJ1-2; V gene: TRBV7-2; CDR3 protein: CASSLMLALNYGYTF; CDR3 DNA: TGTGCCAGCAGCTTAATGTTGGCTTTAAACTATGGCTACACCTTC
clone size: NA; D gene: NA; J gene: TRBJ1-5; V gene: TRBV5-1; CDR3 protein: CASSLSADQPQHF; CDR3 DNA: TGCGCCAGCAGCTTGTCGGCGGATCAGCCCCAGCATTTT
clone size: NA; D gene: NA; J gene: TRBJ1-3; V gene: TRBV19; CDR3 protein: CASSIIGGASGNTIYF; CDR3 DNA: TGTGCCAGTAGTATTATCGGCGGCGCCTCTGGAAACACCATATATTTT
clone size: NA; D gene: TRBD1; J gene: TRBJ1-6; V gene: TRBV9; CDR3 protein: CASSPDRGRRSPLHF; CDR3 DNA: TGTGCCAGCAGCCCCGACAGGGGGCGCAGATCACCCCTCCACTTT
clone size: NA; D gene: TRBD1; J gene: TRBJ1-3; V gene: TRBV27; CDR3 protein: CASRGQGGNTIYF; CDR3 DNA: TGTGCCAGCAGGGGACAGGGAGGAAACACCATATATTTT
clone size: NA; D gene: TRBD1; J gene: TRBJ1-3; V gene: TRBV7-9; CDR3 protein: CASSLGQGLYF; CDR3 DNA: TGTGCCAGCAGCTTAGGACAGGGCCTATATTTT
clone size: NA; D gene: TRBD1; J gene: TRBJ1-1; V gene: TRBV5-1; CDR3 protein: CASNPGQGAEAFF; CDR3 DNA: TGCGCCAGCAATCCGGGACAGGGCGCTGAAGCTTTCTTT
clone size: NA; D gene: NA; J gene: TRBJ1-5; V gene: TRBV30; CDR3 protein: CAWSAELGNQPQHF; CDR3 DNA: TGTGCCTGGAGTGCCGAATTAGGCAATCAGCCCCAGCATTTT
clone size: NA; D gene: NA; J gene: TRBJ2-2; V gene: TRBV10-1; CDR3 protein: CASSEPGRGSGELFF; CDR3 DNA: TGCGCCAGCAGTGAACCCGGGAGAGGTTCCGGGGAGCTGTTTTTT
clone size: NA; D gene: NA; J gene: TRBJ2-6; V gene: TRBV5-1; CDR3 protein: CASSLDISGANVLTF; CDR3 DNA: TGCGCCAGCAGCTTGGACATCTCTGGGGCCAACGTCCTGACTTTC
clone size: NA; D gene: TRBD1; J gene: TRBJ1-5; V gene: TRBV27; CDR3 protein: CASSSGQVPQPQHF; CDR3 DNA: TGTGCCAGCAGTTCGGGACAGGTCCCTCAGCCCCAGCATTTT
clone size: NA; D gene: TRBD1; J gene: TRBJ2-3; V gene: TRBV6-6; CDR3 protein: CATTSGTDADTQYF; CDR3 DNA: TGTGCCACCACCTCCGGGACAGACGCAGATACGCAGTATTTT
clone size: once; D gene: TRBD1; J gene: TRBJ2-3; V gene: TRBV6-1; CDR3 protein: CASSEGQGDTDTQYF; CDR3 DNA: TGTGCCAGCAGTGAGGGACAGGGGGACACAGATACGCAGTATTTT
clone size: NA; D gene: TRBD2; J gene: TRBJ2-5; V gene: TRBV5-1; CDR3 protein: CASSLGLARGEETQYF; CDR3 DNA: TGCGCCAGCAGCTTGGGACTAGCGAGGGGAGAAGAGACCCAGTACTTC
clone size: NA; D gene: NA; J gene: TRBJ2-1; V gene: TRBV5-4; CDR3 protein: CASSFFGGSYNEQFF; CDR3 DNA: TGTGCCAGCAGCTTTTTCGGGGGATCCTACAATGAGCAGTTCTTC
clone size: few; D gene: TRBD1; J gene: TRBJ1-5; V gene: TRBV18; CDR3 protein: CASSLGTGSNQPQHF; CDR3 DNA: TGTGCCAGCTCACTAGGGACAGGTAGCAATCAGCCCCAGCATTTT
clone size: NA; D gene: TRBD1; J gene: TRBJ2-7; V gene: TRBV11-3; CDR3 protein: CASSLDRDEQYF; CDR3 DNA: TGTGCCAGCAGCTTGGACAGGGACGAGCAGTACTTC
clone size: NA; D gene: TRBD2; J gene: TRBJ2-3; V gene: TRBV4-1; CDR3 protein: CASSGRTSGGATDTQYF; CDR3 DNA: TGCGCCAGCAGCGGGCGAACTAGCGGAGGGGCCACAGATACGCAGTATTTT
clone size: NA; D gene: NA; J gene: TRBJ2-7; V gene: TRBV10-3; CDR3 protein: CAIGQDSYEQYF; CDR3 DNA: TGTGCCATCGGGCAGGACTCCTACGAGCAGTACTTC
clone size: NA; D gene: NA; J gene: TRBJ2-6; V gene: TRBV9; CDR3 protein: CASIGGSGANVLTF; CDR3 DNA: TGTGCCAGCATTGGCGGCAGTGGGGCCAACGTCCTGACTTTC
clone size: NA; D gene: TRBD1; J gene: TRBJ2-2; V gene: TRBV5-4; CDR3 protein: CASSSGTANTGELFF; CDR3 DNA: TGTGCCAGCAGCTCCGGGACAGCGAACACCGGGGAGCTGTTTTTT
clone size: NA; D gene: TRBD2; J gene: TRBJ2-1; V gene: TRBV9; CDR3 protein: CASSPLTSGTNEQFF; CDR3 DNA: TGTGCCAGCAGCCCTCTGACTAGCGGGACCAATGAGCAGTTCTTC
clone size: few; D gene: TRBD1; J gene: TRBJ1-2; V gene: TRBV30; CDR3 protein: CASARDRASYGYTF; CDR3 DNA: TGTGCCTCAGCCCGGGACAGGGCGAGCTATGGCTACACCTTC
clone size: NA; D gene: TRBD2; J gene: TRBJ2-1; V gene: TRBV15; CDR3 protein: CATSSTGTSGRIYNEQFF; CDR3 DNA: TGTGCCACCAGCAGCACTGGGACTAGCGGGAGAATCTACAATGAGCAGTTCTTC
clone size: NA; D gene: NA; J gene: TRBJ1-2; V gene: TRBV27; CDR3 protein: CASSWRGPGGYTF; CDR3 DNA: TGTGCCAGCAGTTGGCGGGGGCCGGGAGGCTACACCTTC
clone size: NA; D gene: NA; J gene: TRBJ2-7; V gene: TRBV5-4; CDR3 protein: CASSSDPGTSEQYF; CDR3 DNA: TGTGCCAGCAGCTCAGATCCCGGGACAAGTGAGCAGTACTTC
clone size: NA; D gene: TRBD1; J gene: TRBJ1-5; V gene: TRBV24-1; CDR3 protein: CATSSGTGLFNQPQHF; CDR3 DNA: TGTGCCACCAGTTCCGGGACAGGGCTTTTCAATCAGCCCCAGCATTTT
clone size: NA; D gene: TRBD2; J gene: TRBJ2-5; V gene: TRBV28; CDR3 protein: CASRASSGSWGTQYF; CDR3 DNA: TGTGCCAGCAGGGCCTCTAGCGGGAGTTGGGGGACCCAGTACTTC
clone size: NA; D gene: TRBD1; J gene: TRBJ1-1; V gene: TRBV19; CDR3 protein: CASSIQGANTEAFF; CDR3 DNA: TGTGCCAGTAGTATTCAGGGGGCGAACACTGAAGCTTTCTTT
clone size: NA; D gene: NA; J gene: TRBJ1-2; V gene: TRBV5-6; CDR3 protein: CASSPGDYGYTF; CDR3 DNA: TGTGCCAGCAGCCCAGGCGACTATGGCTACACCTTC
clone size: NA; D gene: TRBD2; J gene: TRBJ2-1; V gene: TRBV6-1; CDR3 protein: CASSEATGGYYNEQFF; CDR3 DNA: TGTGCCAGCAGTGAAGCGACGGGAGGCTATTACAATGAGCAGTTCTTC
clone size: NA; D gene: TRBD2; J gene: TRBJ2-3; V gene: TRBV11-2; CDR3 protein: CASSTVRSGRTWTTDTQYF; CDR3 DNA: TGTGCCAGCAGCACGGTGCGTAGCGGGAGAACGTGGACCACAGATACGCAGTATTTT
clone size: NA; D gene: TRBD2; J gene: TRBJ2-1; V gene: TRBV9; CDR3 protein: CASSYGLGSYNEQFF; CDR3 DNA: TGTGCCAGCAGCTACGGACTAGGCTCGTACAATGAGCAGTTCTTC
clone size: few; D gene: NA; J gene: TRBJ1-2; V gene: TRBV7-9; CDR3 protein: CASSLEGAHNGYTF; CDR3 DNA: TGTGCCAGCAGCTTAGAAGGGGCGCATAATGGCTACACCTTC
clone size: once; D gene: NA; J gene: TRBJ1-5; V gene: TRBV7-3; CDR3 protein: CASSSGPNQPQHF; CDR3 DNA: TGTGCCAGCAGCTCAGGGCCCAATCAGCCCCAGCATTTT
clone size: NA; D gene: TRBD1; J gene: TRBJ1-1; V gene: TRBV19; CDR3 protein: CASEVKQGLNTEAFF; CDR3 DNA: TGTGCCAGTGAGGTAAAACAGGGGTTGAACACTGAAGCTTTCTTT
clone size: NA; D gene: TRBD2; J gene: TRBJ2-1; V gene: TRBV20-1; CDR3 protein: CSASLAGGYNEQFF; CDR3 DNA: TGCAGTGCTAGTTTAGCGGGAGGCTACAATGAGCAGTTCTTC
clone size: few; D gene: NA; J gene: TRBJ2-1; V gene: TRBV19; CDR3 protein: CASSIVSANEQFF; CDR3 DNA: TGTGCCAGTAGTATAGTGAGCGCGAATGAGCAGTTCTTC
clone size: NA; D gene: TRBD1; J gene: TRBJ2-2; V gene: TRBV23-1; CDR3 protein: CANFRRDSNTGELFF; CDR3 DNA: TGCGCCAACTTTCGAAGGGACAGTAACACCGGGGAGCTGTTTTTT
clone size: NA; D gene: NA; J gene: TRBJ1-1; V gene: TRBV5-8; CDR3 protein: CASKRNTEAFF; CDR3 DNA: TGTGCCAGCAAGAGGAACACTGAAGCTTTCTTT
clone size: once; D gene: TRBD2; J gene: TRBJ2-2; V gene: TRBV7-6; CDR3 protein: CASSGIAGADTGELFF; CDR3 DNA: TGTGCCAGCAGCGGAATAGCGGGAGCCGACACCGGGGAGCTGTTTTTT
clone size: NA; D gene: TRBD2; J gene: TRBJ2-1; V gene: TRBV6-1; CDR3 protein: CASSDGTSSYNEQFF; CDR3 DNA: TGTGCCAGCAGTGACGGGACTAGCTCCTACAATGAGCAGTTCTTC
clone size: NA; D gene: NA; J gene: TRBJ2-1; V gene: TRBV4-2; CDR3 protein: CASSQDWLAPYNEQFF; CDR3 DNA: TGTGCCAGCAGCCAAGATTGGCTGGCCCCCTACAATGAGCAGTTCTTC
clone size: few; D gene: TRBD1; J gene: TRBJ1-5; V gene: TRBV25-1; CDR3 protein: CASSGQGGRPQHF; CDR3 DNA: TGTGCCAGCAGTGGACAGGGGGGAAGGCCCCAGCATTTT
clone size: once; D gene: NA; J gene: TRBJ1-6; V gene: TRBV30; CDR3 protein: CAWSSGQGNSPLHF; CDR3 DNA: TGTGCCTGGAGTTCAGGGCAGGGTAATTCACCCCTCCACTTT
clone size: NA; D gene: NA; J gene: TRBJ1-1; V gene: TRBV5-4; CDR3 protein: CASSPPTGNTEAFF; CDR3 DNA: TGTGCCAGCAGCCCACCGACAGGGAACACTGAAGCTTTCTTT
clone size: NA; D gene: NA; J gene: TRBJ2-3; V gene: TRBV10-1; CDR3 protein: CASSEQASTDTQYF; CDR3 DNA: TGCGCCAGCAGTGAGCAGGCTAGCACAGATACGCAGTATTTT
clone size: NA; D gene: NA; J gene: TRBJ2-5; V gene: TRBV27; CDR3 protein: CASSFIGVGETQYF; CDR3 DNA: TGTGCCAGCAGTTTTATCGGGGTAGGGGAGACCCAGTACTTC
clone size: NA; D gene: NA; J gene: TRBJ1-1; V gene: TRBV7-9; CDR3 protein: CASSRLNNRVPEAFF; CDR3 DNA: TGTGCCAGCAGCCGCCTGAATAACAGGGTCCCTGAAGCTTTCTTT
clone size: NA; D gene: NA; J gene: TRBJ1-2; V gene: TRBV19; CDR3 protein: CASTTTGSFGGYTF; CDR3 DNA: TGTGCCAGTACCACGACAGGATCGTTTGGTGGCTACACCTTC